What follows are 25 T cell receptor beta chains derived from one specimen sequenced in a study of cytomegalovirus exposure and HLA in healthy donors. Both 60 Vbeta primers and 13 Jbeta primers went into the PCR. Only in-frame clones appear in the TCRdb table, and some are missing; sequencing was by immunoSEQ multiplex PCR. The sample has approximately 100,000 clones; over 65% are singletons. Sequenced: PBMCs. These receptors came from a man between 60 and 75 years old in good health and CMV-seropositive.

CDR3 DNA: TGTGCCAGCAGCTTAGATCTGGGCCCGTTGGAGGACCAGTACTTC. Protein product: CASSLDLGPLEDQYF. V and J are TRBV11-2 and TRBJ2-5, with D maybe TRBD2 (5 bases). CDR3 length equals 15 residues. CDR1 SGHAT and CDR2 FQNNGV come from the germline V gene. The V and J ends lost 0 bases and 10 bases respectively, with 18 bases between them. Complete variable domain (other parts from reference TRBV11-2 and TRBJ2-5): EAGVAQSPRYKIIEKRQSVAFWCNPISGHATLYWYQQILGQGPKLLIQFQNNGVVDDSQLPKDRFSAERLKGVDSTLKIQPAKLEDSAVYLCASSLDLGPLEDQYFGPGTRLLVL.

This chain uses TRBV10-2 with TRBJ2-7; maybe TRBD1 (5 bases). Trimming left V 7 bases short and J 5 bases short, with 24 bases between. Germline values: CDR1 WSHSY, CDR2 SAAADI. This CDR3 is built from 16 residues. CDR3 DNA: TGCGCCAGCAACGAAAAGATGAGGCCAGGGATCCACGAGCAGTACTTC. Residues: CASNEKMRPGIHEQYF.

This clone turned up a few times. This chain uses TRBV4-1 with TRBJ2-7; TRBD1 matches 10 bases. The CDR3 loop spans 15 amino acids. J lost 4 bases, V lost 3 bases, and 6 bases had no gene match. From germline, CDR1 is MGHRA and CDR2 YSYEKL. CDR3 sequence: CASSQTGQGIYEQYF. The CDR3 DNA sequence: TGCGCCAGCAGCCAGACGGGACAGGGGATTTACGAGCAGTACTTC.

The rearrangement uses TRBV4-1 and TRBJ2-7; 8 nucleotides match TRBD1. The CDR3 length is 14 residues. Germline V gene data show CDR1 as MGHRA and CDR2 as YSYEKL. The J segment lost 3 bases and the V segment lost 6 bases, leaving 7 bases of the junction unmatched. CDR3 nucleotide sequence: TGCGCCAGCAGTCGGACAGGGCGGGACTACGAGCAGTACTTC. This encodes CASSRTGRDYEQYF.

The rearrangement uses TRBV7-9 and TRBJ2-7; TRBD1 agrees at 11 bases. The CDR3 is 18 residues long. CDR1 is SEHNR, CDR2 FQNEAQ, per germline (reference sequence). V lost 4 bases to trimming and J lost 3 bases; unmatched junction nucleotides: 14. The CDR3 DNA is TGTGCCAGCAGCTCCCCTCGGGACAGGGGGATCATTCGCTACGAGCAGTACTTC. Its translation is CASSSPRDRGIIRYEQYF. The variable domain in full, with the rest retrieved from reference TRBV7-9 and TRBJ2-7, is DTGVSQNPRHKITKRGQNVTFRCDPISEHNRLYWYRQTLGQGPEFLTYFQNEAQLEKSRLLSDRFSAERPKGSFSTLEIQRTEQGDSAMYLCASSSPRDRGIIRYEQYFGPGTRLTVT.

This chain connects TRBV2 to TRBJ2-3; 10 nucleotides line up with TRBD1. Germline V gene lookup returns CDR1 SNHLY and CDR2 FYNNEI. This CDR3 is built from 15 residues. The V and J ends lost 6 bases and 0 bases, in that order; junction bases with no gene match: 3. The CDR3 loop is CASRRQGASTDTQYF. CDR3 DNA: TGTGCCAGCAGAAGACAGGGGGCTAGCACAGATACGCAGTATTTT. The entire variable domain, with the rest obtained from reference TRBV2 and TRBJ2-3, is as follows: EPEVTQTPSHQVTQMGQEVILRCVPISNHLYFYWYRQILGQKVEFLVSFYNNEISEKSEIFDDQFSVERPDGSNFTLKIRSTKLEDSAMYFCASRRQGASTDTQYFGPGTRLTVL.

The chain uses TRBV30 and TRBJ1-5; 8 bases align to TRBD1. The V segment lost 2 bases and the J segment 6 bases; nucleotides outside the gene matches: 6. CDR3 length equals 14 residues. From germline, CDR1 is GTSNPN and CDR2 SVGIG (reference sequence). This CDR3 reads CAWSRDRYGQPQHF. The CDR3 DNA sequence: TGTGCCTGGAGTCGGGACAGGTACGGTCAGCCCCAGCATTTT. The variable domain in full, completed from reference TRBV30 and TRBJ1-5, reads SQTIHQWPATLVQPVGSPLSLECTVEGTSNPNLYWYRQAAGRGLQLLFYSVGIGQISSEVPQNLSASRPQDRQFILSSKKLLLSDSGFYLCAWSRDRYGQPQHFGDGTRLSIL.

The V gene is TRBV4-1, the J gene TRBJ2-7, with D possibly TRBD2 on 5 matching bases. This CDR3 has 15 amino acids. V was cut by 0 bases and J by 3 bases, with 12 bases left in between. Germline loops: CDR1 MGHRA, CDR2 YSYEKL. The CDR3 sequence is CASSQEKGRGYEQYF. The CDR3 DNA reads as TGCGCCAGCAGCCAAGAGAAGGGTCGGGGCTACGAGCAGTACTTC.

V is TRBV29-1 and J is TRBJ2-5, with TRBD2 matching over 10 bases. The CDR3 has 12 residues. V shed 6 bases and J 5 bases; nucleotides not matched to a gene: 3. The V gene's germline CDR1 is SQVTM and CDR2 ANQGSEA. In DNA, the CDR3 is TGCAGCGTCGTAGCGGGGGGTGAGACCCAGTACTTC. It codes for CSVVAGGETQYF.

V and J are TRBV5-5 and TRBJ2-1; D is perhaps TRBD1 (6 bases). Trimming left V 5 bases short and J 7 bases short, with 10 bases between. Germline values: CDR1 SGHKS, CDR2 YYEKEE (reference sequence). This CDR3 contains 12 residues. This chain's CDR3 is CASSRQGNEQFF. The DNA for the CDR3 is TGTGCCAGCAGTCGTCAGGGGAATGAGCAGTTCTTC.

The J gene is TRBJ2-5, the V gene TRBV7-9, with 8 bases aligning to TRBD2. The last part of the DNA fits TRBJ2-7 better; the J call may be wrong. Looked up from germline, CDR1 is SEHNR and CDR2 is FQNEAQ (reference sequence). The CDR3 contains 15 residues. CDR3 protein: CASSSIAGGSYEQYF. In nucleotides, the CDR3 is TGTGCCAGCAGTTCAATCGCGGGGGGTTCCTACGAGCAGTACTTC.

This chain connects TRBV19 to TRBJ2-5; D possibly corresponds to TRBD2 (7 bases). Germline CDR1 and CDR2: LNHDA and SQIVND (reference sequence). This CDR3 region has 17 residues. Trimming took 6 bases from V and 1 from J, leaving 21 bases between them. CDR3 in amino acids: CASRSTGEGVIQETQYF. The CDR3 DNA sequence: TGTGCCAGTAGGTCGACGGGGGAGGGGGTTATCCAAGAGACCCAGTACTTC.

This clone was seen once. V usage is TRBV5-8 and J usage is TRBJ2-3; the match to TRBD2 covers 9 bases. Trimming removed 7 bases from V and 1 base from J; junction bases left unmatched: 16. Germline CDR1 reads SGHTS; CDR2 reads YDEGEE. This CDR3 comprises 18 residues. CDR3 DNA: TGTGCCAGCTCTCTGGAGGGGCTAGCGGGGACGCGCACAGATACGCAGTATTTT. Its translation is CASSLEGLAGTRTDTQYF. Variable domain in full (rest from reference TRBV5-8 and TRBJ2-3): EAGVTQSPTHLIKTRGQQATLRCSPISGHTSVYWYQQALGLGLQFLLWYDEGEERNRGNFPPRFSGRQFPNYSSELNVNALELEDSALYLCASSLEGLAGTRTDTQYFGPGTRLTVL.

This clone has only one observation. The CDR3 protein is CASSSPTSGANEQFF. The CDR3 nucleotides are TGTGCCAGCTCATCCCCGACTAGCGGGGCCAATGAGCAGTTCTTC. V usage is TRBV18 and J usage is TRBJ2-1; 11 bases are a match to TRBD2. CDR3 length: 15 residues. Germline CDR1 reads KGHSH; CDR2 reads LQKENI. The V gene end was trimmed by 5 bases and the J gene end by 6 bases; junction bases not matched to a gene: 6.

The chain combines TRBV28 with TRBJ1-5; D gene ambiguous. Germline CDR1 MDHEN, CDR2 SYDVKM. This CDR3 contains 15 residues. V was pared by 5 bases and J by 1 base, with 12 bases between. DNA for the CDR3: TGTGCCAGCAGTCCCCGGGGAGAGAGCAATCAGCCCCAGCATTTT. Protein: CASSPRGESNQPQHF.

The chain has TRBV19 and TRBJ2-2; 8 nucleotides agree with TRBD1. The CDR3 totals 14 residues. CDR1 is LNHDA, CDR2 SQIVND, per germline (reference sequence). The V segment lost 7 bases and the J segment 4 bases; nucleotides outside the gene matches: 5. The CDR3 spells CASTGQGGTGELFF. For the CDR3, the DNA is TGTGCCAGTACTGGACAGGGAGGCACCGGGGAGCTGTTTTTT.

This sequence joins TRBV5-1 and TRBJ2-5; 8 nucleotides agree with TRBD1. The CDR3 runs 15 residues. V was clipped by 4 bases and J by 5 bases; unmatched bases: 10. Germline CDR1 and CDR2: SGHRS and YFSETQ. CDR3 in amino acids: CASSPQQTGAETQYF. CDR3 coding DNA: TGCGCCAGCAGCCCTCAGCAGACAGGGGCGGAGACCCAGTACTTC.

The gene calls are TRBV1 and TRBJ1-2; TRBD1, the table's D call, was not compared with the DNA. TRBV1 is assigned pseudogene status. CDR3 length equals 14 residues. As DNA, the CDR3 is TGCACCAGCAGCCACCGACAGGGGGCGAATGGCTACACCTTC. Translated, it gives CTSSHRQGANGYTF.

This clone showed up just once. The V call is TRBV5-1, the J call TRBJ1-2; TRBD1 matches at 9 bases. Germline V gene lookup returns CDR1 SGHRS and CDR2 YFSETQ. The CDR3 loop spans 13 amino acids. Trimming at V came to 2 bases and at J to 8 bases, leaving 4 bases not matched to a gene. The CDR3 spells CASSLQGAGGYTF. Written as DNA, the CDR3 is TGCGCCAGCAGCTTACAGGGGGCTGGGGGCTACACCTTC.

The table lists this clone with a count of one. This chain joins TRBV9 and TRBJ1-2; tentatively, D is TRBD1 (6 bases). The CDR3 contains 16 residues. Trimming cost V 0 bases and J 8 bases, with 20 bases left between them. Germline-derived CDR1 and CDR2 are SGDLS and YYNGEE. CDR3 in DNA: TGTGCCAGCAGCGTAGCTCCGACGGGGGGCGCAGTGGGCTACACCTTC. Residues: CASSVAPTGGAVGYTF.

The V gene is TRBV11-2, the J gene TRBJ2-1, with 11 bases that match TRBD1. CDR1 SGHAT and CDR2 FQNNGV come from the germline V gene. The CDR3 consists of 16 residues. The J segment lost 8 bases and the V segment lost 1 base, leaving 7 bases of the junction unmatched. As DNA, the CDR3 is TGTGCCAGCAGCTTAGGTCTTGGACAGGGGGCCGATGAGCAGTTCTTC. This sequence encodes CASSLGLGQGADEQFF.

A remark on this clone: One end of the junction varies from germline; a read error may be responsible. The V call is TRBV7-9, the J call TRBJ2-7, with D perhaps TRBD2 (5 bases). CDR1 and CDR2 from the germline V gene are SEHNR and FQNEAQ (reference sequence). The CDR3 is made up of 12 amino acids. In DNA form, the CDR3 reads TGTTCCAGCACTTCGGGGAACTACGAGCAGTACTTC. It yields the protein CSSTSGNYEQYF.

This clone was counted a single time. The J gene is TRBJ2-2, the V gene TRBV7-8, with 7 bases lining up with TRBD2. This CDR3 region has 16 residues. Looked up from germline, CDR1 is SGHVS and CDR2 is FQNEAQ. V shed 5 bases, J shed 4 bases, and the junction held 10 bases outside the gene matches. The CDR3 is CASSRLASGGTGELFF. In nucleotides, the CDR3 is TGTGCCAGCAGCCGTCTGGCTAGCGGTGGCACCGGGGAGCTGTTTTTT.

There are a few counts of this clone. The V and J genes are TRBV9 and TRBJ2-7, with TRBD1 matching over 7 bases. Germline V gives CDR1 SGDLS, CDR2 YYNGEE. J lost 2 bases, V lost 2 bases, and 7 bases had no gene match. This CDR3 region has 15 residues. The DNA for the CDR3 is TGTGCCAGCAGCGTGGCCCCGGGACAGACCTACGAGCAGTACTTC. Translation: CASSVAPGQTYEQYF.

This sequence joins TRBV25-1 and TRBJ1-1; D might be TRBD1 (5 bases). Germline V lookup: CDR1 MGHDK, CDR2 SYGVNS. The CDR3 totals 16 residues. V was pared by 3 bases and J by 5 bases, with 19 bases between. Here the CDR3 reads CASSESMGQVGTEAFF. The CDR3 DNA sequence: TGTGCCAGCAGTGAGTCCATGGGGCAGGTCGGGACTGAAGCTTTCTTT.